This T cell receptor beta chain came from a study of shared clonotypes between healthy human individuals. Study results and limitations: Naive subsets tended to show greater estimated richness than memory subsets.

This clone was counted a few times. Its antigen is undetermined. The CDR3 spans 16 residues. Germline loops: CDR1 SGHDN, CDR2 FVKESK. V was pared by 0 bases and J by 7 bases, with 18 bases between. Per the authors' pipeline: Junction-only sequences without quality scores were provided by ImmunoSEQ, so filtering was different. TCRdb keeps only in-frame clones here, not all; method: immunoSEQ multiplex PCR. From that table come the V and J calls and clone size; the DNA was used to work out D and trimming. The top ten clones hold about 1.8% of a sample with 600,000 to 750,000 clones, about two thirds of them seen once.

This TCR was recovered from a woman aged 25 to 39 in good health. The chain links TRBV14 to TRBJ1-1; TRBD1 might be the D (5 bases). The sample was memory CD4+ T cells sorted from blood. Subset reported: CD45RA-negative fraction. The CDR3 is CASSQDLGVGLFEAFF. Here the CDR3 DNA reads TGTGCCAGCAGCCAAGATCTGGGGGTGGGCCTATTTGAAGCTTTCTTT.